The 23 T cell receptor beta chains reported below all come from one sample, sequenced in a study of blood T cells in healthy people across ages. Then a second PCR, running about 7 to 11 cycles, was carried out with a sample-barcoded 5' primer and a J-beta primer mix. TCRdb used MiXCR to reprocess the 5' RACE reads, holding one entry per CDR3 protein. Here the sample spans hundreds of thousands of distinct CDR3 sequences, about 56% being singletons. Sequencing was done on a sample of blood. The receptors shown here come from a man aged 35 to 55 in good health.

The chain uses TRBV15 and TRBJ2-5, with TRBD2 identical over 7 bases. The CDR3 loop spans 18 amino acids. Trimming took 0 bases from V and 11 from J; bases not matched to a gene: 21. Germline V lookup: CDR1 LNHNV, CDR2 YYDKDF (reference sequence). Here the CDR3 reads CATSRDQGAGEAYNEQYF. For the CDR3, the DNA is TGTGCCACCAGCAGAGATCAGGGTGCGGGAGAGGCCTACAATGAGCAGTACTTC.

This sequence joins TRBV4-2 and TRBJ2-7; 12 bases fit TRBD2. Trimming at V came to 1 base and at J to 4 bases, leaving 14 bases not matched to a gene. Germline lookup yields CDR1 LGHNA and CDR2 YNFKEQ. The CDR3 is 19 residues long. The CDR3 sequence is CASSQVSLAGGPGAYEQYF. In DNA, the CDR3 is TGTGCCAGCAGCCAAGTTTCGCTAGCGGGAGGGCCCGGGGCTTACGAGCAGTACTTC.

The table lists this clonotype with many counts. The chain links TRBV29-1 to TRBJ2-7, with no clear D. Trimming left V 2 bases short and J 9 bases short, with 17 bases between. Germline CDR1 is SQVTM and CDR2 is ANQGSEA. This CDR3 comprises 13 residues. The chain's CDR3 is CSVETSVELGQYF. CDR3 sequence (DNA): TGCAGCGTTGAAACCTCGGTGGAACTCGGGCAGTACTTC.

This clonotype appeared many times. The J gene is TRBJ2-1, the V gene TRBV20-1; D unresolved. Germline V gene lookup returns CDR1 DFQATT and CDR2 SNEGSKA (reference sequence). The ends were cut back, 6 bases at V and 9 bases at J, with 15 bases in the middle. The length of the CDR3 is 12 residues. The CDR3 loop reads CSANSLEIEQFF. The DNA of the CDR3 is TGCAGTGCCAACAGCTTGGAGATTGAGCAGTTCTTC.

The chain joins TRBV24-1 to TRBJ1-1, with D uncertain. The ends were cut back, 6 bases at V and 2 bases at J, with 12 bases in the middle. CDR3 length: 14 amino acids. Germline-derived CDR1 and CDR2 are KGHDR and SFDVKD. The CDR3 region is CATSSNDHNTEAFF. In DNA form, the CDR3 reads TGTGCCACCAGTTCCAACGACCATAACACTGAAGCTTTCTTT.

V usage is TRBV12-3 or TRBV12-4 and J usage is TRBJ1-2; TRBD1 is a possible D gene (6 bases). The CDR3 length is 14 residues. V was clipped by 6 bases and J by 2 bases, with 13 bases between them. CDR3 in DNA: TGTGCCAGCAGCGAACAGGGCAGAAACTATGGCTACACCTTC. Translation gives CASSEQGRNYGYTF.

This clonotype has only a few counts. V and J are TRBV9 and TRBJ2-5; the D is unclear. The DNA end favors TRBJ2-7, so the J call may be wrong. The V gene's germline CDR1 is SGDLS and CDR2 YYNGEE. The CDR3 has 11 amino acids. CDR3 DNA: TGTGCCAGCAGCGGCCGAAACGAGCAGTACTTC. It codes for CASSGRNEQYF.

This clonotype was counted a few times. The genes are TRBV6-2 or TRBV6-3 and TRBJ2-5; weak D call: TRBD2 (6 bases). Trimming removed 4 bases from V and 3 bases from J, with 15 bases in between. The CDR3 is 15 residues long. Germline CDR1 MNHEY, CDR2 SVGEGT. CDR3 sequence: CASSLVAARKETQYF. In DNA, the CDR3 is TGTGCCAGCAGTTTGGTAGCGGCTCGTAAAGAGACCCAGTACTTC.

This clonotype was recorded a few times. J is TRBJ2-7 and V is TRBV27; the D is unclear. Germline CDR1 is MNHEY and CDR2 is SMNVEV (reference sequence). Deletions cut 5 bases from V and 4 bases from J, with 15 bases between. The CDR3 length is 14 residues. CDR3 protein: CASSPRATRYEQYF. Written as DNA, the CDR3 is TGTGCCAGCAGTCCCCGGGCGACCAGGTACGAGCAGTACTTC.

The rearrangement joins TRBV4-1 to TRBJ2-3, with 7 bases that match TRBD1. Per germline, CDR1 MGHRA and CDR2 YSYEKL. The trim removed 0 bases at V and 2 bases at J, leaving 5 bases unmatched. The CDR3 is made up of 16 amino acids. CDR3 sequence: CASSQDPGQDTDTQYF. The DNA for the CDR3 is TGCGCCAGCAGCCAAGACCCAGGACAGGACACAGATACGCAGTATTTT.

The chain is built from TRBV6-1 and TRBJ2-5; D is undetermined. Matching the DNA end better, TRBJ2-7 makes the J call doubtful. Germline loops: CDR1 MNHNS, CDR2 SASEGT. The CDR3 contains 11 residues. This chain's CDR3 is CASRLAYEQYF. As DNA, the CDR3 is TGTGCCAGCAGGTTGGCTTACGAGCAGTACTTC.

This chain joins TRBV2 and TRBJ2-2; D is possibly TRBD1 (6 bases). Trimming took off 8 bases at V and 3 bases at J, with 10 bases between the two ends. The CDR3 sequence is 13 residues long. Germline CDR1 reads SNHLY; CDR2 reads FYNNEI. The CDR3 here is CASLGQYTGELFF. CDR3 coding DNA: TGTGCCAGCCTTGGACAGTACACCGGGGAGCTGTTTTTT.

The J gene is TRBJ2-3, the V gene TRBV20-1, with no clear D. The CDR3 sequence is 16 residues long. Germline CDR1 is DFQATT and CDR2 is SNEGSKA (reference sequence). V was clipped by 3 bases and J by 0 bases, with 16 bases between them. Here the CDR3 DNA reads TGCAGTGCTAGGGGCCGTGCGGCCCTTAGCACAGATACGCAGTATTTT. Amino acid sequence: CSARGRAALSTDTQYF.

This chain joins TRBV7-2 and TRBJ2-1; D is unresolved. The CDR3 consists of 12 residues. Germline-derived CDR1 and CDR2 are SGHTA and FQGNSA. Trimming removed 3 bases from V and 9 bases from J, with 9 bases in between. CDR3 nucleotides: TGTGCCAGCAGCTTCCACAATCGTGAGCAGTTCTTC. It is translated as CASSFHNREQFF.

J is TRBJ2-5 and V is TRBV29-1; 10 nucleotides agree with TRBD2. The CDR3 totals 14 residues. Germline CDR1 and CDR2: SQVTM and ANQGSEA. V gave up 7 bases and J gave up 11 bases; unmatched junction bases: 16. The CDR3 nucleotides read TGCAGCGCGCAAGCGGGAGGGGGAATCAATGAGCAGTACTTC. This gives the protein CSAQAGGGINEQYF. The whole variable domain, remainder taken from reference TRBV29-1 and TRBJ2-5, is SAVISQKPSRDICQRGTSLTIQCQVDSQVTMMFWYRQQPGQSLTLIATANQGSEATYESGFVIDKFPISRPNLTFSTLTVSNMSPEDSSIYLCSAQAGGGINEQYFGPGTRLLVL.

The CDR3 nucleotides are TGTGCCAGCAGTTCTGTGGACAATGAGCAGTACTTC. Protein product: CASSSVDNEQYF. The chain combines TRBV27 with TRBJ2-1, with a weak D call TRBD1 (5 bases). The J call may be wrong; the DNA end is better matched by TRBJ2-7. This CDR3 is 12 amino acids long. Looked up from germline, CDR1 is MNHEY and CDR2 is SMNVEV (reference sequence).

This clonotype was observed many times. This chain links TRBV6-1 with TRBJ2-1, with TRBD1 as a possible D gene (6 bases). Per germline, CDR1 MNHNS and CDR2 SASEGT. The length of the CDR3 is 14 residues. With 8 bases removed from V and 3 bases from J, the gap between germline ends came to 14 bases. Here the CDR3 reads CASQLQGYYNEQFF. In DNA form, the CDR3 reads TGTGCCAGCCAGCTGCAGGGGTACTACAATGAGCAGTTCTTC.

This clonotype was recorded a few times. The genes are TRBV9 and TRBJ1-4; D not certain. CDR3 size: 15 residues. V was clipped by 3 bases and J by 5 bases, with 14 bases between them. The germline V gene has CDR1 SGDLS and CDR2 YYNGEE. Here the CDR3 DNA reads TGTGCCAGCAGCGCCTTTTGGGGAGAGAATGAAAAACTGTTTTTT. Residues: CASSAFWGENEKLFF.

This clonotype was seen ten or more times. The chain carries TRBV4-3 and TRBJ1-4, with a possible D match to TRBD1 (6 bases). CDR1 and CDR2 from the germline V gene are LGHNA and YSLEER. The V gene lost 0 bases and the J gene lost 5 bases, with 13 bases spanning the gap. CDR3 length equals 16 residues. Written as DNA, the CDR3 is TGCGCCAGCAGCCAAGATTTCAGGGGTGTAAATGAAAAACTGTTTTTT. Residues: CASSQDFRGVNEKLFF.

This clonotype was found once. The V and J genes are TRBV7-6 and TRBJ2-5; D is possibly TRBD2 (5 bases). The V and J ends lost 2 bases and 5 bases respectively, with 12 bases between them. The V gene's germline CDR1 is SGHVS and CDR2 FNYEAQ. This CDR3 contains 14 residues. The CDR3 bases are TGTGCCAGCAGCTTATTTAGGCCGGGGGAGACCCAGTACTTC. It specifies CASSLFRPGETQYF.

This clonotype has just a few counts. This rearrangement joins TRBV5-1 to TRBJ2-3; D remains unclear. The CDR3 is 13 amino acids. Germline loops: CDR1 SGHRS, CDR2 YFSETQ. Trimming took off 4 bases at V and 6 bases at J, with 12 bases between the two ends. Here the CDR3 reads CASSPRSADTQYF. The CDR3 DNA reads as TGCGCCAGCAGCCCGCGTTCAGCGGATACGCAGTATTTT.

In nucleotides, the CDR3 is TGTGCCAGCAGTGAAGAGGGCGGCGGGCGTTTCGAGCAGTACTTC. It encodes CASSEEGGGRFEQYF. The chain links TRBV2 to TRBJ2-4, with D maybe TRBD2 (5 bases). The DNA end favors TRBJ2-7, so the J call may be wrong. The germline V gene has CDR1 SNHLY and CDR2 FYNNEI. The CDR3 consists of 15 residues.

The chain is built from TRBV6-2 or TRBV6-3 and TRBJ1-2; D unresolved. In germline, CDR1 is MNHEY, CDR2 SVGEGT. V was shortened by 7 bases and J by 8 bases, with 14 bases between the two germline ends. This CDR3 has 12 residues. The CDR3 DNA reads as TGTGCCAGCACAAGAGGTCCGGAAGGCTACACCTTC. It specifies CASTRGPEGYTF.